Reported below is one T cell receptor (beta chain). This entry is derived from a study of fetal regulatory T cell absence and autoimmunity. CDR1 and CDR2 from the germline V gene are MNHEY and SMNVEV (reference sequence). Trimming cost V 0 bases and J 3 bases, with 6 bases left between them. The CDR3 spans 14 residues. The data were produced by immunoSEQ multiplex PCR, yet TCRdb's version contains in-frame clones alone and is incomplete. The table shows some 87,000 clones, with approximately 79% occurring only once. The chain uses TRBV27 and TRBJ1-3; maybe TRBD1 (6 bases). The TCR comes from a male donor with IPEX syndrome. The sequenced material came from pancreas tissue. The CDR3 protein is CASSLSGGGNTIYF. The CDR3 coding sequence is TGTGCCAGCAGTTTATCAGGGGGTGGAAACACCATATATTTT.